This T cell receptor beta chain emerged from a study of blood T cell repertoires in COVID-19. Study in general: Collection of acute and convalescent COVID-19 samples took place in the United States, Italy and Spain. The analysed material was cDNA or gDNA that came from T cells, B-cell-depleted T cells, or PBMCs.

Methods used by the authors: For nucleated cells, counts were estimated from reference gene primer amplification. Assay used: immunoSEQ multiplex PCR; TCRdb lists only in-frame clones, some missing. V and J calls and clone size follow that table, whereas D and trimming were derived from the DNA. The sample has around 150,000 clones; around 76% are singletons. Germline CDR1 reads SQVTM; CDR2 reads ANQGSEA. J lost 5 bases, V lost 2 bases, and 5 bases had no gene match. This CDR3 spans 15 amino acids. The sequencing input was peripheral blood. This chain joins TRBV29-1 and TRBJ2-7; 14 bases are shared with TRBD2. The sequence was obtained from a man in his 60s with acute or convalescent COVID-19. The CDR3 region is CSVELGLAGGNEQYF. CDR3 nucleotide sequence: TGCAGCGTTGAACTTGGACTAGCGGGAGGCAACGAGCAGTACTTC.